Listed below are T cell receptor beta chains from one sample, sequenced in a study of molecular identifiers for immune sequencing clone quantification. TCRdb re-called the PCR reads through MiXCR, storing one row per CDR3 protein. The sample lists about 630,000 distinct CDR3 sequences, 25% occurring once. The sequenced sample consisted of naive CD8+ T cells from blood, with Jurkat cell RNA spiked in. These receptors came from a human donor in good health. Some libraries in this study had Jurkat cell RNA spiked in. The CDR3 runs from the conserved cysteine through the conserved F or W. D genes are given only for firm matches. Some rows have no size entry. The others give once, few or many, or a class for an expanded clone.

len | j_gene | v_gene | d_gene | abundance | CDR3aa | CDR3nt
16 | TRBJ2-5 | TRBV12-3/TRBV12-4 | TRBD2 | many | CASSPSGPFLLETQYF | TGTGCCAGCAGCCCTAGCGGCCCCTTCCTTTTAGAGACCCAGTACTTC
15 | TRBJ2-2 | TRBV14 | - | many | CASSLRVANTGELFF | TGTGCCAGCAGCCTCCGTGTTGCGAACACCGGGGAGCTGTTTTTT
15 | TRBJ1-5 | TRBV4-3 | - | many | CASSQDLGLYQPQHF | TGCGCCAGCAGCCAAGATTTAGGTCTGTATCAGCCCCAGCATTTT
15 | TRBJ1-1 | TRBV5-1 | - | few | CASSLEAALNTEAFF | TGCGCCAGCAGCTTGGAGGCGGCCTTGAACACTGAAGCTTTCTTT
14 | TRBJ1-1 | TRBV6-2/TRBV6-3 | - | - | CASSYQQAYTGAFF | TGTGCCAGCAGTTACCAACAGGCGTACACTGGAGCTTTCTTT
14 | TRBJ2-7 | TRBV7-9 | - | - | CASSPTGVSSAQSF | TGTGCCAGCAGCCCGACTGGAGTCTCCTCCGCGCAGTCCTTC
14 | TRBJ2-4 | TRBV5-1 | - | many | CASSSTDPKNIQYF | TGCGCCAGCAGCTCAACGGACCCCAAAAACATTCAGTACTTC
13 | TRBJ1-1 | TRBV20-1 | - | few | CSARDLFIAEAFF | TGCAGTGCTAGAGATCTTTTTATCGCAGAAGCTTTCTTT
14 | TRBJ2-1 | TRBV4-1 | TRBD2 | few | CASSQAPRGSEQFF | TGCGCCAGCAGCCAAGCTCCGCGGGGGAGTGAGCAGTTCTTC
13 | TRBJ2-1 | TRBV20-1 | TRBD1 | - | CSTKTGVGIEQFF | TGCAGTACTAAGACAGGGGTCGGGATTGAGCAGTTCTTC
16 | TRBJ2-1 | TRBV7-2 | - | many | CASSPTGGWSYNEQFF | TGTGCCAGCAGCCCCACCGGTGGTTGGAGTTACAATGAGCAGTTCTTC
14 | TRBJ2-1 | TRBV4-1 | - | - | CASSQEVRYNEQFF | TGCGCCAGCAGCCAAGAAGTCCGGTACAATGAGCAGTTCTTC
12 | TRBJ2-7 | TRBV24-1 | - | - | CATSGGTYEQYF | TGTGCCACCAGTGGTGGGACCTACGAGCAGTACTTC
16 | TRBJ1-1 | TRBV5-1 | TRBD1 | few | CASSLGGTGWNTEAFF | TGCGCCAGCAGCTTGGGGGGGACAGGGTGGAACACTGAAGCTTTCTTT
13 | TRBJ1-5 | TRBV30 | - | once | CASGGIGNQPQHF | TGTGCCTCGGGTGGCATTGGTAATCAGCCCCAGCATTTT
17 | TRBJ2-5 | TRBV20-1 | TRBD2 | - | CSARDPLAGTTQETQYF | TGCAGTGCTAGAGATCCCCTAGCGGGGACGACTCAAGAGACCCAGTACTTC
13 | TRBJ2-7 | TRBV13 | - | many | CASSLPNSYEQYF | TGTGCCAGCAGCCTGCCCAACTCCTACGAGCAGTACTTC
14 | TRBJ2-2 | TRBV19 | - | - | CASSIVANTGELFF | TGTGCCAGTAGTATCGTCGCGAACACCGGGGAGCTGTTTTTT
12 | TRBJ1-1 | TRBV20-1 | - | - | CSASLVASEAFF | TGCAGTGCTAGTTTGGTTGCTTCTGAAGCTTTCTTT
13 | TRBJ1-1 | TRBV29-1 | - | few | CSVENGEDTEAFF | TGCAGCGTTGAAAACGGGGAGGACACTGAAGCTTTCTTT
16 | TRBJ1-4 | TRBV9 | TRBD1 | - | CASSLTGKVGNEKLFF | TGTGCCAGCAGCTTGACAGGGAAGGTGGGTAACGAAAAACTGTTTTTT
14 | TRBJ2-3 | TRBV20-1 | - | many | CSARGARYTDTQYF | TGCAGTGCTAGAGGAGCCCGATACACAGATACGCAGTATTTT
17 | TRBJ1-4 | TRBV24-1 | TRBD1 | many | CATSGHKTGTENEKLFF | TGTGCCACCAGTGGCCATAAAACCGGGACAGAAAATGAAAAACTGTTTTTT
13 | TRBJ2-7 | TRBV19 | - | - | CASSAGHPYEQYF | TGTGCCAGTAGTGCGGGACACCCCTACGAGCAGTACTTC
13 | TRBJ2-2 | TRBV20-1 | - | many | CSVLTGEGGELFF | TGCAGTGTCCTCACAGGGGAGGGCGGGGAGCTGTTTTTT
15 | TRBJ2-7 | TRBV3-1 | TRBD2 | - | CASSQQPGLAYEQYF | TGTGCCAGCAGCCAACAACCGGGACTAGCCTACGAGCAGTACTTC
16 | TRBJ2-2 | TRBV6-6 | TRBD1 | few | CASSNPGQGKAGELFF | TGTGCCAGCAGTAACCCGGGACAGGGCAAAGCCGGGGAGCTGTTTTTT
16 | TRBJ1-4 | TRBV4-1 | - | - | CASSPGTLPTNEKLFF | TGCGCCAGCAGCCCCGGGACATTACCAACTAATGAAAAACTGTTTTTT
14 | TRBJ2-7 | TRBV30 | - | - | CAWSVSMGVDEQYF | TGTGCCTGGAGTGTATCGATGGGGGTGGACGAGCAGTACTTC
14 | TRBJ1-1 | TRBV6-1 | - | many | CASSEAGAGNEAFF | TGTGCCAGCAGTGAAGCGGGGGCAGGTAATGAAGCTTTCTTT
16 | TRBJ1-1 | TRBV12-3/TRBV12-4 | - | - | CASSLRGASMNTEAFF | TGTGCCAGCAGTTTAAGGGGGGCTTCAATGAACACTGAAGCTTTCTTT
15 | TRBJ2-7 | TRBV20-1 | - | - | CSASPEEGDTYEQYF | TGCAGTGCTAGTCCAGAAGAGGGGGACACCTACGAGCAGTACTTC
16 | TRBJ2-7 | TRBV20-1 | TRBD2 | many | CSARDRRLAGYYEQYF | TGCAGTGCTAGAGATCGTCGACTAGCGGGATACTACGAGCAGTACTTC
15 | TRBJ2-5 | TRBV27 | TRBD2 | - | CASSETTSDQETQYF | TGTGCCAGCAGTGAAACAACTAGCGACCAAGAGACCCAGTACTTC
14 | TRBJ1-1 | TRBV7-9 | - | many | CASSFILGAARAFF | TGTGCCAGCAGCTTTATATTGGGGGCCGCCAGGGCTTTCTTT
15 | TRBJ2-7 | TRBV9 | - | - | CASSMGAASSYEQYF | TGTGCCAGCAGCATGGGGGCCGCTAGCTCCTACGAGCAGTACTTC
16 | TRBJ2-5 | TRBV5-6 | TRBD1 | few | CASSLQGQGVKETQYF | TGTGCCAGCAGCTTGCAAGGACAGGGGGTGAAAGAGACCCAGTACTTC
14 | TRBJ1-2 | TRBV5-3 | - | - | CASNSASLAYGYTF | TGTGCCAGCAACTCCGCCTCTCTGGCCTATGGCTACACCTTC
14 | TRBJ2-1 | TRBV11-2 | - | - | CDSSSGLGLSEQFF | TGTGACAGCAGCTCCGGACTGGGGTTAAGTGAGCAGTTCTTC
14 | TRBJ2-7 | TRBV3-1 | - | few | CASSHGTYTYEQYF | TGTGCCAGCAGCCATGGGACCTACACCTACGAGCAGTACTTC
15 | TRBJ1-5 | TRBV19 | - | many | CASSIRRVGNQPQHF | TGTGCCAGTAGTATTCGCAGGGTAGGCAATCAGCCCCAGCATTTT
14 | TRBJ2-5 | TRBV7-7 | - | many | CASSPDGPGETQYF | TGTGCCAGCAGCCCGGATGGTCCTGGGGAGACCCAGTACTTC
16 | TRBJ2-7 | TRBV7-6 | TRBD1 | - | CASSLERTGGTYEQYF | TGTGCCAGCAGCTTAGAAAGGACAGGGGGCACCTACGAGCAGTACTTC
11 | TRBJ2-7 | TRBV5-4 | - | - | CASSSGNEQYF | TGTGCCAGCAGCTCAGGAAACGAGCAGTACTTC
14 | TRBJ2-2 | TRBV27 | - | few | CASKVGYQTGELFF | TGTGCCAGCAAAGTGGGTTACCAAACCGGGGAGCTGTTTTTT
16 | TRBJ2-2 | TRBV9 | - | few | CASSVTGTSYTGELFF | TGTGCCAGCAGCGTGACCGGGACCTCCTACACCGGGGAGCTGTTTTTT